One sample yielded the 7 T cell receptor beta chains listed below, sequenced in a study of shared clonotypes between healthy human individuals (dated by TCRdb to between 2020 and 2021). Libraries were made using the immunoSEQ multiplex PCR assay. TCRdb stores this immuneACCESS table with in-frame sequences only. Part of the clones is absent; in the studies checked, under half of the shortfall reflects unresolved V genes, and no reason is known for the rest. For this sample there are approximately 2.3 million clones; about 92% appear just once. The top ten clonotypes cover under 0.45% of the sample. The sample comprised naive CD4+ T cells from PBMCs. The label giving this sample's cell subset or site can be read as: CD45RA+ positively selected. These receptors all come from a man between 18 and 29 years old in good health. Some clones in this sample may be carry-over from other donors' samples.

V usage is TRBV7-2 and J usage is TRBJ2-3; D possibly matches TRBD1 or TRBD2 (6 bases each). The CDR3 is 16 residues long. Germline V lookup: CDR1 SGHTA, CDR2 FQGNSA. V shed 5 bases and J shed 1 base, with 16 bases lying between them. CDR3 bases: TGTGCCAGCAGCAGGGGGGACGCTCGGGGCACAGATACGCAGTATTTT. This gives the protein CASSRGDARGTDTQYF.

As to this clone: This sample also contains other DNA sequences that code for the same CDR3. The chain employs TRBV5-1 and TRBJ2-3; 9 bases line up with TRBD2. Germline V gene data show CDR1 as SGHRS and CDR2 as YFSETQ. The CDR3 totals 15 residues. With V trimmed by 1 base and J by 1 base, 1 base remained unmatched. Here the CDR3 DNA reads TGCGCCAGCAGCTTGAGGACTAGCGGCACAGATACGCAGTATTTT. Encoded protein: CASSLRTSGTDTQYF.

The chain has TRBV7-3 and TRBJ2-1, with 8 bases fitting TRBD2. Germline CDR1 reads SGHTA; CDR2 reads FQGTGA. The CDR3 sequence is 15 residues long. J gave up 6 bases and V 3 bases, and 7 bases lay outside the gene matches. The CDR3 spells CASSFSGNEPNEQFF. CDR3 DNA: TGTGCCAGCAGCTTTAGCGGGAACGAACCCAATGAGCAGTTCTTC.

In its sample, this clone was seen once. The chain couples TRBV19 to TRBJ2-6; 8 bases agree with TRBD1. Germline V CDR1 and CDR2: LNHDA, SQIVND (reference sequence). This CDR3 has 16 amino acids. With 6 bases clipped from V and 2 bases from J, the junction kept 6 bases outside the gene matches. CDR3: CASSAGQVAGANVLTF. Here the CDR3 DNA reads TGTGCCAGTAGCGCGGGACAGGTAGCTGGGGCCAACGTCCTGACTTTC.

With respect to this clone: The sample contains more than one DNA sequence encoding this CDR3. The chain joins TRBV5-1 to TRBJ1-1, with 9 bases matching TRBD1. Germline V gene data show CDR1 as SGHRS and CDR2 as YFSETQ. Germline trimming cut 3 bases from V and 3 bases from J; bases unmatched to any gene: 3. The CDR3 length is 14 residues. The CDR3 protein is CASSSGQGYTEAFF. The CDR3 nucleotides read TGCGCCAGCAGCTCAGGACAGGGGTACACTGAAGCTTTCTTT. Variable domain in full (rest from reference TRBV5-1 and TRBJ1-1): KAGVTQTPRYLIKTRGQQVTLSCSPISGHRSVSWYQQTPGQGLQFLFEYFSETQRNKGNFPGRFSGRQFSNSRSEMNVSTLELGDSALYLCASSSGQGYTEAFFGQGTRLTVV.

The chain couples TRBV9 to TRBJ1-4, with D possibly TRBD1 on 6 matching bases. Trimming left V 3 bases short and J 7 bases short, with 16 bases between. The CDR3 length is 15 residues. Germline values: CDR1 SGDLS, CDR2 YYNGEE. Here the CDR3 DNA reads TGTGCCAGCAGCGCCAACGGACAGTTGAGTGAAAAACTGTTTTTT. It encodes CASSANGQLSEKLFF. The whole variable domain, filled in from reference TRBV9 and TRBJ1-4, reads DSGVTQTPKHLITATGQRVTLRCSPRSGDLSVYWYQQSLDQGLQFLIQYYNGEERAKGNILERFSAQQFPDLHSELNLSSLELGDSALYFCASSANGQLSEKLFFGSGTQLSVL.

V gene TRBV9 combines with J gene TRBJ2-7, with D unclear. Trimming removed 0 bases at V and 2 bases at J, with 12 bases between. The CDR3 contains 15 residues. Germline CDR1 and CDR2: SGDLS and YYNGEE. The CDR3 coding sequence is TGTGCCAGCAGCGTAGCCCCGACTGAAACCTACGAGCAGTACTTC. It yields the protein CASSVAPTETYEQYF.